A single sample gave rise to the 17 T cell receptor beta chains below, sequenced in a study of T cell repertoires in cytomegalovirus infection. Antigen specificity for these receptors is unknown. One entry per CDR3 protein, called by TCRdb with MiXCR from the reads. The sample lists 450,000 to 600,000 distinct CDR3 sequences; around a third were seen once. Sequenced here: cultured PBMCs, sampled from culture after CMV antigen stimulation. These receptors were collected from a human donor in good health (CMV status not recorded). Some clones in this sample may be carry-over from other donors' samples.

In this sample, this clonotype turned up a few times. The V gene is TRBV7-9, the J gene TRBJ2-1; perhaps TRBD2 as D (5 bases). The CDR3 spans 16 residues. Germline V CDR1 and CDR2: SEHNR, FQNEAQ (reference sequence). Trimming shortened V by 5 bases and J by 8 bases, and 22 bases separated the two germline ends. The DNA of the CDR3 is TGTGCCAGCAGCCACCTAGTGGGAGAAGGTTCCCATGAGCAGTTCTTC. This codes for CASSHLVGEGSHEQFF.

This clonotype was observed a handful of times. The chain couples TRBV12-3 or TRBV12-4 to TRBJ2-3; TRBD2 might be the D (6 bases). Trimming took off 7 bases at V and 5 bases at J, with 16 bases between the two ends. This CDR3 is 14 amino acids long. The CDR3 protein is CASTEGPGLDTQYF. DNA for the CDR3: TGTGCCAGCACCGAGGGCCCGGGACTAGATACGCAGTATTTT.

This clonotype occurred many times. The gene calls are TRBV7-6 and TRBJ1-5; no clear D gene. The V gene's germline CDR1 is SGHVS and CDR2 FNYEAQ. The V end lost 5 bases, the J end lost 4 bases, and 9 bases lay between the germline ends. CDR3 size: 13 residues. The CDR3 DNA is TGTGCCAGCAGCCCTTTGGGGAATCAGCCCCAGCATTTT. This encodes CASSPLGNQPQHF.

A few counts support this clonotype. This chain links TRBV14 with TRBJ2-1; a weak D match, TRBD2 (6 bases). The CDR3 runs 15 residues. V shed 0 bases and J shed 3 bases, with 9 bases lying between them. Per the germline V gene, CDR1 is SGHDN and CDR2 is FVKESK. This CDR3 is CASSQDTAGYNEQFF. The CDR3 region has the DNA TGTGCCAGCAGCCAAGATACAGCGGGCTACAATGAGCAGTTCTTC.

This clonotype appeared a few times. This chain connects TRBV7-2 to TRBJ2-1; 9 bases fit TRBD1. Germline V lookup: CDR1 SGHTA, CDR2 FQGNSA. This CDR3 is 17 amino acids long. The ends lost 0 bases at V and 5 bases at J; junction bases unmatched: 8. The CDR3 region has the DNA TGTGCCAGCAGCTTAGCCCCAGGACAGGGGAAAAACAATGAGCAGTTCTTC. It codes for CASSLAPGQGKNNEQFF.

This clonotype was detected once. The chain has TRBV6-8 and TRBJ1-6, with TRBD1 matching over 10 bases. CDR3 size: 15 residues. V was clipped by 6 bases and J by 7 bases; unmatched bases: 6. Germline CDR1 reads MNHGY; CDR2 reads SAAAGT. CDR3 nucleotide sequence: TGTGCCAGCAGACCACCGGGACAGGGGAATTCACCCCTCCACTTT. It codes for CASRPPGQGNSPLHF.

The chain couples TRBV20-1 to TRBJ2-1, with D hard to call. The CDR3 runs to 14 residues. Germline CDR1 and CDR2: DFQATT and SNEGSKA (reference sequence). The V gene lost 0 bases and the J gene lost 1 base, with 7 bases spanning the gap. The CDR3 protein is CSARDARSYNEQFF. The CDR3 nucleotides are TGCAGTGCTAGAGATGCCCGTTCCTACAATGAGCAGTTCTTC.

This clonotype came up once. This sequence joins TRBV29-1 and TRBJ2-2; TRBD1 matches at 9 bases. Germline V lookup: CDR1 SQVTM, CDR2 ANQGSEA. The CDR3 is made up of 13 amino acids. J lost 8 bases, V lost 5 bases, and 6 bases had no gene match. Here the CDR3 DNA reads TGCAGCGTTCTGACAGGGGGATTTGGGGAGCTGTTTTTT. Its translation is CSVLTGGFGELFF.

This clonotype has only a few counts. This rearrangement joins TRBV24-1 to TRBJ1-4, with 7 bases matching TRBD1. The CDR3 covers 15 residues. Germline CDR1 and CDR2: KGHDR and SFDVKD. J gave up 8 bases and V 5 bases, and 10 bases lay outside the gene matches. CDR3 in DNA: TGTGCCACCAGTGGTATGACAGGGACGGGAGAAAAACTGTTTTTT. As protein: CATSGMTGTGEKLFF.

With regard to this clonotype: Given a much more abundant clone one base away, this may be a read error. This chain joins TRBV7-2 and TRBJ2-2; TRBD1 is a possible D gene (6 bases). This CDR3 is 14 amino acids long. CDR1 is SGHTA and CDR2 is FQGNSA in the germline V gene. Trimming left V 1 base short and J 4 bases short, with 7 bases between. The CDR3 DNA reads TGTGCCAGCAGCTTAGAGGGGGTCACCGGGGAGCTGTTTTTT. Translated, it gives CASSLEGVTGELFF.

The chain couples TRBV28 to TRBJ1-5, with TRBD1 matching 7 bases. Germline lookup yields CDR1 MDHEN and CDR2 SYDVKM. The CDR3 contains 15 residues. The ends lost 3 bases at V and 7 bases at J; junction bases unmatched: 9. CDR3 residues: CASSFRGGAWQPQHF. In DNA form, the CDR3 reads TGTGCCAGCAGTTTTAGAGGGGGCGCTTGGCAGCCCCAGCATTTT.

A single count supports this clonotype. This sequence joins TRBV7-4 and TRBJ1-6, with a weak D call TRBD1 (6 bases). V lost 5 bases, J lost 4 bases, and 12 bases lay in between. The germline V gene encodes CDR1 SGHVT and CDR2 SQSDAQ. The CDR3 loop spans 15 amino acids. The CDR3 spells CASSIEQGYNSPLHF. The CDR3 coding sequence is TGTGCCAGCAGCATTGAACAGGGATATAATTCACCCCTCCACTTT. The whole variable domain, remainder taken from reference TRBV7-4 and TRBJ1-6, is GAGVSQSPRYKVAKRGRDVALRCDSISGHVTLYWYRQTLGQGSEVLTYSQSDAQRDKSGRPSGRFSAERPERSVSTLKIQRTEQGDSAVYLCASSIEQGYNSPLHFGNGTRLTVT.

This chain links TRBV15 with TRBJ2-7; 11 bases map to TRBD2. J was trimmed by 2 bases and V by 5 bases; bases with no gene match: 8. CDR3 size: 16 residues. Looked up from germline, CDR1 is LNHNV and CDR2 is YYDKDF (reference sequence). The CDR3 bases are TGTGCCACCAGCGATGGACTAGCGGGCCTTGCCTACGAGCAGTACTTC. Translation gives CATSDGLAGLAYEQYF.

This clonotype has only a few counts. The V call is TRBV6-2 or TRBV6-3, the J call TRBJ2-7; 7 bases line up with TRBD1. Trimming at V came to 4 bases and at J to 1 base, leaving 7 bases not matched to a gene. CDR1 is MNHEY, CDR2 SVGEGT, per germline. This CDR3 spans 15 amino acids. CDR3 bases: TGTGCCAGCAGTTCCCAACGGACAGGATCCTACGAGCAGTACGTC. Its translation: CASSSQRTGSYEQYV.

This clonotype was seen only a few times. This rearrangement joins TRBV7-6 to TRBJ2-5; no clear D gene. Germline CDR1 SGHVS, CDR2 FNYEAQ. The CDR3 consists of 12 residues. V lost 3 bases and J lost 3, with 5 bases in between. CDR3 DNA: TGTGCCAGCAGCTTCACTGAAGAGACCCAGTACTTC. Protein: CASSFTEETQYF.

This clonotype appeared a single time. This chain uses TRBV5-1 with TRBJ2-5, with D perhaps matching TRBD2 (5 bases). In germline, CDR1 is SGHRS, CDR2 YFSETQ. CDR3 length: 15 residues. V gave up 0 bases and J gave up 3 bases, with 12 bases separating them. The CDR3 region is CASSLANGAEETQYF. In DNA form, the CDR3 reads TGCGCCAGCAGCTTGGCCAATGGAGCGGAAGAGACCCAGTACTTC. Full variable domain (remainder filled in from reference TRBV5-1 and TRBJ2-5): KAGVTQTPRYLIKTRGQQVTLSCSPISGHRSVSWYQQTPGQGLQFLFEYFSETQRNKGNFPGRFSGRQFSNSRSEMNVSTLELGDSALYLCASSLANGAEETQYFGPGTRLLVL.

The chain recombines TRBV12-3 or TRBV12-4 with TRBJ2-3, with D unclear. This CDR3 is 17 amino acids long. Trimming stripped 0 bases from V and 1 base from J, with 14 bases between. DNA of the CDR3: TGTGCCAGCAGTTTAGCCATCAGGCAGACGCGCACAGATACGCAGTATTTT. Amino acids: CASSLAIRQTRTDTQYF.